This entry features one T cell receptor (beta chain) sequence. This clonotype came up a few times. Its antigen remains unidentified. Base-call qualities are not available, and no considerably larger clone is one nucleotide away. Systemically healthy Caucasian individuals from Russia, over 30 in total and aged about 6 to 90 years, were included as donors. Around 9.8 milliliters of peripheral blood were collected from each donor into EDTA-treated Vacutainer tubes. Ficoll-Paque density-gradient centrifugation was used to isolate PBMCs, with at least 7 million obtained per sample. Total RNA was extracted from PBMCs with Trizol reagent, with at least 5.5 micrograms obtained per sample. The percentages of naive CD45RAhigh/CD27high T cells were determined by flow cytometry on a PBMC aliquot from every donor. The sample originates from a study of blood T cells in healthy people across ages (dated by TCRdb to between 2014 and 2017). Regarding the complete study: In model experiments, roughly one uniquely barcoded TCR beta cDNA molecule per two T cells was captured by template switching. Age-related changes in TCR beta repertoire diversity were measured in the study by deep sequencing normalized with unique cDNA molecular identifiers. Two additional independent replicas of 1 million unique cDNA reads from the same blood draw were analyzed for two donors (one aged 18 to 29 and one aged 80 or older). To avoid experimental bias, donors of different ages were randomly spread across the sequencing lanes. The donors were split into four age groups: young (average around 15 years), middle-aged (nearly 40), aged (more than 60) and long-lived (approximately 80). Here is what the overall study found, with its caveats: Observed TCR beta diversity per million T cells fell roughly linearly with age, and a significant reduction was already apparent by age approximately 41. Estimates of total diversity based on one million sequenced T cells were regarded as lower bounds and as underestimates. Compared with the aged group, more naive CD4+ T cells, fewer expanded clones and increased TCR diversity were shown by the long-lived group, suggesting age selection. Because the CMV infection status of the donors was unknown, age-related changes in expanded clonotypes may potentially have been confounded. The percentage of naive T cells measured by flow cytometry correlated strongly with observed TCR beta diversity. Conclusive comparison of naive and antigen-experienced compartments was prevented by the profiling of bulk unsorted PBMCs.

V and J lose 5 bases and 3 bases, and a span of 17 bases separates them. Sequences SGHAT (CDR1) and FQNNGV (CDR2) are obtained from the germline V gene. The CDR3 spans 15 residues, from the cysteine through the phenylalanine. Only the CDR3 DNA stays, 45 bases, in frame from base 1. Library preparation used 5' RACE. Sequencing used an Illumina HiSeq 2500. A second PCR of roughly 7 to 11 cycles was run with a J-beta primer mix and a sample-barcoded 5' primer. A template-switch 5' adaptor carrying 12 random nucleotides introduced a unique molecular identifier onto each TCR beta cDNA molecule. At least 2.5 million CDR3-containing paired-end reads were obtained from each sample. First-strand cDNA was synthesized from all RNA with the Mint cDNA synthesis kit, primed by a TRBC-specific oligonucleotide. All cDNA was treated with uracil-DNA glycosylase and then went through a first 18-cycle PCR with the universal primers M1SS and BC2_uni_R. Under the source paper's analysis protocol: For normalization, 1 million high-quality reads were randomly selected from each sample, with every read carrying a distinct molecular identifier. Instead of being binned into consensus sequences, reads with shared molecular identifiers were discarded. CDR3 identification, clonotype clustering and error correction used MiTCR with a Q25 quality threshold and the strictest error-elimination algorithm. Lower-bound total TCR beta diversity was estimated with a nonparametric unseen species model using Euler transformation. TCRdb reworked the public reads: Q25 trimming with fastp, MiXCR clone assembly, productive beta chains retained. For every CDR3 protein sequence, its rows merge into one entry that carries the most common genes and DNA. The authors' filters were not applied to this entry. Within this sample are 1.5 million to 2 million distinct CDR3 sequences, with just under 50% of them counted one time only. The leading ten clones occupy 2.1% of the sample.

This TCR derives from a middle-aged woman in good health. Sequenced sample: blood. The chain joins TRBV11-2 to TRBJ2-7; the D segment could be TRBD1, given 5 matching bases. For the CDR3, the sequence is CASSPDQGLGYEQYF. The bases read TGTGCCAGCAGCCCAGATCAGGGTCTGGGCTACGAGCAGTACTTC.